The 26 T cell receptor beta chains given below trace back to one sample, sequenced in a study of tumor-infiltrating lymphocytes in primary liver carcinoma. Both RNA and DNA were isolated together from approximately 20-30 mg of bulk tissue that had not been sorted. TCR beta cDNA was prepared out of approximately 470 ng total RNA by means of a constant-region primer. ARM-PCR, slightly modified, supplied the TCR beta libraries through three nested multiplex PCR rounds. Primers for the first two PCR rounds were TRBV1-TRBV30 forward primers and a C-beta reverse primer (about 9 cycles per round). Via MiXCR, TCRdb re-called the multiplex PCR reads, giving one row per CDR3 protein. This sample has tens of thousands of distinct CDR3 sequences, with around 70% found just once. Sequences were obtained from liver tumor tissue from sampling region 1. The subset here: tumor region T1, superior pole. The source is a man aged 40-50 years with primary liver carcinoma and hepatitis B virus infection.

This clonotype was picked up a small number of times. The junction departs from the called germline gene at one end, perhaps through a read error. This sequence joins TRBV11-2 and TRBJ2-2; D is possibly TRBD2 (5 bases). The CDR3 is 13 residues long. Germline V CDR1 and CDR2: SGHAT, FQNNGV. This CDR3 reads CASSFNRVGELSF. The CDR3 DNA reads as TGTGCCAGCAGCTTTAATAGGGTCGGGGAGCTGTCTTTT.

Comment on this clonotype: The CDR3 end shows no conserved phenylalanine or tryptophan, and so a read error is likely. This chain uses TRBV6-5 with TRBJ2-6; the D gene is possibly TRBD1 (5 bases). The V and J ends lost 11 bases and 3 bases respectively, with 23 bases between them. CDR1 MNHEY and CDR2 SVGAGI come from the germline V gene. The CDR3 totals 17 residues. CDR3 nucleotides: TGTGCCGCCTTCCGACAGATTGGTATGGGTGGGGCCAACGTCCTGACTATC. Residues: CAAFRQIGMGGANVLTI.

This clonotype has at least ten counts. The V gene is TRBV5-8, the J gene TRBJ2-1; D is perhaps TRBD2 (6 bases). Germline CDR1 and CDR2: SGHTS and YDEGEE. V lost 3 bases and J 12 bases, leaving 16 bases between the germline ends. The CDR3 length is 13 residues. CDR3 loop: CASSSRRGIGQFF. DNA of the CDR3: TGTGCCAGCAGCTCCCGGCGGGGTATAGGGCAGTTCTTC.

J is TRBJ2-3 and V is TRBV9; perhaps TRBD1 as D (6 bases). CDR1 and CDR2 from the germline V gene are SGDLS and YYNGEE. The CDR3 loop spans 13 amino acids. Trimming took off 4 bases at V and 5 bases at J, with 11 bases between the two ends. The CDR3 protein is CASSSLGGDTQYF. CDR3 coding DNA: TGTGCCAGCAGCTCCCTAGGGGGAGATACGCAGTATTTT.

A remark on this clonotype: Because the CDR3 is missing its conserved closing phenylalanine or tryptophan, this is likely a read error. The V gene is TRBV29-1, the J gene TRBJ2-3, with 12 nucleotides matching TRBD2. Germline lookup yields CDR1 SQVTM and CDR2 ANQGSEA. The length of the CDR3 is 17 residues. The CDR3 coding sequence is TGTAGCGTCGTAGGAGTTCTAGCGGGAGGGACAGGCGATACGCAGTATTAT. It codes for CSVVGVLAGGTGDTQYY.

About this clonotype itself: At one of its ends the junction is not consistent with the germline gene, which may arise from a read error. CDR3 bases: TGTGCCAGCAGCCTCTCCTACCGGGGTCCCATGAAACAGATTCGCTCCTGCAATGAGCAGTTCTTC. This encodes CASSLSYRGPMKQIRSCNEQFF. The chain employs TRBV11-2 and TRBJ2-1, with D tentatively TRBD2 (5 bases). The CDR3 is 22 residues long. In germline, CDR1 is SGHAT, CDR2 FQNNGV.

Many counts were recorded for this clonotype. CDR3 sequence (DNA): TGTGCCAGCACCCAAATGGGGGTATCTCCCTACGAGCAGTACTTC. Translated, it gives CASTQMGVSPYEQYF. The rearrangement uses TRBV6-6 and TRBJ2-7; D might be TRBD1 or TRBD2, each matching 5 bases. Germline lookup yields CDR1 MNHNY and CDR2 SVGAGI (reference sequence). V lost 7 bases, J lost 2 bases, and 18 bases lay in between. The CDR3 loop spans 15 amino acids.

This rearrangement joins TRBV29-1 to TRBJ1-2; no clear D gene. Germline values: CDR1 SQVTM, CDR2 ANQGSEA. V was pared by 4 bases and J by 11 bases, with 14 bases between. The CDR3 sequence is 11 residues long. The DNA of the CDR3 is TGCAGCGTTGTTACGGGGAGAAGTTACACCTTC. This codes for CSVVTGRSYTF. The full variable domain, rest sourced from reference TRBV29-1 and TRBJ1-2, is SAVISQKPSRDICQRGTSLTIQCQVDSQVTMMFWYRQQPGQSLTLIATANQGSEATYESGFVIDKFPISRPNLTFSTLTVSNMSPEDSSIYLCSVVTGRSYTFGSGTRLTVV.

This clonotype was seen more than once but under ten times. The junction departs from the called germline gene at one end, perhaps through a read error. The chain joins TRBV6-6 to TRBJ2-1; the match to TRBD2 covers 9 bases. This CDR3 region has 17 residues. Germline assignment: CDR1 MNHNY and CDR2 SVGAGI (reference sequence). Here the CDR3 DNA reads TGTGCCAGCAAACTCGGGACTAGCATGAGCTCCTACGATGAGCAGTTCTTC. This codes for CASKLGTSMSSYDEQFF.

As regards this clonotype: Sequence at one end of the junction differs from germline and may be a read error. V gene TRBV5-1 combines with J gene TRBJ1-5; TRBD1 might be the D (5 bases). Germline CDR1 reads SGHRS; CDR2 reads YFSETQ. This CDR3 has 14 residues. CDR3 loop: CASSYGDGGQPRYF. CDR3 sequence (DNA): TGCGCCAGCAGCTATGGGGACGGGGGTCAGCCCCGGTATTTT. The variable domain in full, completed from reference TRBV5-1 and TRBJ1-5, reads KAGVTQTPRYLIKTRGQQVTLSCSPISGHRSVSWYQQTPGQGLQFLFEYFSETQRNKGNFPGRFSGRQFSNSRSEMNVSTLELGDSALYLCASSYGDGGQPRYFGDGTRLSIL.

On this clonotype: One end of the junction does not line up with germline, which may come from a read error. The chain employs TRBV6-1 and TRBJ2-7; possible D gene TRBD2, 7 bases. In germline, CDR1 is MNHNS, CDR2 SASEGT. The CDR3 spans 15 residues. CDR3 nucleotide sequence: TGTGCCAGCAGTTCACAGGGAGGGGGGTCCTATGAGCAGTACTTC. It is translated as CASSSQGGGSYEQYF.

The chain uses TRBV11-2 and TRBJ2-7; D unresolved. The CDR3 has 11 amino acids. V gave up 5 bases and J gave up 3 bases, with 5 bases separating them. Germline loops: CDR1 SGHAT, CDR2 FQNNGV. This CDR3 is CASSAYYEQYF. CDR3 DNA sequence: TGTGCCAGCAGCGCTTACTACGAGCAGTACTTC.

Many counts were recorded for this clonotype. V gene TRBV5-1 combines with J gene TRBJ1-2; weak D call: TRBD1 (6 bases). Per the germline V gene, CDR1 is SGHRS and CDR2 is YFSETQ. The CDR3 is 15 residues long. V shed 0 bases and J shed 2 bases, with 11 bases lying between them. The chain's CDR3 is CASSLAGTKNYGYTF. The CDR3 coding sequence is TGCGCCAGCAGCTTGGCCGGGACAAAAAACTATGGCTACACCTTC. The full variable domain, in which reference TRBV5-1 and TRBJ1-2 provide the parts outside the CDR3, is KAGVTQTPRYLIKTRGQQVTLSCSPISGHRSVSWYQQTPGQGLQFLFEYFSETQRNKGNFPGRFSGRQFSNSRSEMNVSTLELGDSALYLCASSLAGTKNYGYTFGSGTRLTVV.

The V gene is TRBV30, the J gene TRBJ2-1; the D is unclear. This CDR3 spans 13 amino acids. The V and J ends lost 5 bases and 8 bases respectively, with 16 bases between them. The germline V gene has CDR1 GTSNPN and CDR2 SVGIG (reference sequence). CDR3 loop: CAWWVNRYDEQFF. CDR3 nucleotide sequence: TGTGCCTGGTGGGTGAACAGATACGATGAGCAGTTCTTC. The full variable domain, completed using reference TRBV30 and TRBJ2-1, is SQTIHQWPATLVQPVGSPLSLECTVEGTSNPNLYWYRQAAGRGLQLLFYSVGIGQISSEVPQNLSASRPQDRQFILSSKKLLLSDSGFYLCAWWVNRYDEQFFGPGTRLTVL.

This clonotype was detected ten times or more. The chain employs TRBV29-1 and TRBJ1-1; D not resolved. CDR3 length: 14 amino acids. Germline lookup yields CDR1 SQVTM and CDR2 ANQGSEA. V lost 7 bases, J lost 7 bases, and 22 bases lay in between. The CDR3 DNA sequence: TGCAGCGCCCAGAAGCTGACCCGGGAGGGTGAAGCTTTCTTT. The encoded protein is CSAQKLTREGEAFF.

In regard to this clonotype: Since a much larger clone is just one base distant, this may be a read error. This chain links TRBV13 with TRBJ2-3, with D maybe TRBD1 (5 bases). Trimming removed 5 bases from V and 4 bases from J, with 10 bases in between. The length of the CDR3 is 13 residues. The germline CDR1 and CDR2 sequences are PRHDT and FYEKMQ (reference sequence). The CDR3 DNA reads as TGTGCCAGCAGCATACAACAGGCAGATACGCAGTATTTT. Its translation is CASSIQQADTQYF.

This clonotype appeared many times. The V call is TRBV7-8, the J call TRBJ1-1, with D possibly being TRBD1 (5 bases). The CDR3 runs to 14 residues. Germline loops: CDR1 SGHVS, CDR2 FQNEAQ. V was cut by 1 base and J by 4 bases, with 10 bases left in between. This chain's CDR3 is CASSLGGIGTEAFF. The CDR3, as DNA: TGTGCCAGCAGCTTAGGGGGGATAGGCACTGAAGCTTTCTTT.

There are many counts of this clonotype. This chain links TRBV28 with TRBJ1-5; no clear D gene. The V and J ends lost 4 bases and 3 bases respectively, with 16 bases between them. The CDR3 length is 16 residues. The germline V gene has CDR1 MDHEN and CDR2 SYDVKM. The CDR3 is CASSSAGELVNQPQHF. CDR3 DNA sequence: TGTGCCAGCAGTTCGGCCGGGGAATTGGTCAATCAGCCCCAGCATTTT.

The CDR3, as DNA: TGCTTCAGCAGCCAAGATCACGGGGGAACCGGGGAGCTGTTTTTT. It encodes CFSSQDHGGTGELFF. The gene calls are TRBV4-1 and TRBJ2-2, with D perhaps TRBD2 (6 bases). This CDR3 has 15 amino acids. Looked up from germline, CDR1 is MGHRA and CDR2 is YSYEKL.

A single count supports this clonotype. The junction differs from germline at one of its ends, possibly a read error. The CDR3 sequence is CASTRLPGGTHYF. DNA for the CDR3: TGTGCCAGCACCCGCCTTCCCGGAGGTACGCATTATTTT. The chain carries TRBV6-5 and TRBJ2-3; a possible D gene is TRBD2 (5 bases). CDR1 and CDR2 (germline): MNHEY, SVGAGI. CDR3 length: 13 residues.

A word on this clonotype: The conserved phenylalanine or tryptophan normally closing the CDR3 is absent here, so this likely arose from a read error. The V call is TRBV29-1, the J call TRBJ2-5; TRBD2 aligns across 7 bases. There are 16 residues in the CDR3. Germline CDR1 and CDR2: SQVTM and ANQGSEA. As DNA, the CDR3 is TGCACCGTTGAAGCGGGATACCTGTGGGAGCAAGAGACCCAGTACCTC. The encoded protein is CTVEAGYLWEQETQYL.

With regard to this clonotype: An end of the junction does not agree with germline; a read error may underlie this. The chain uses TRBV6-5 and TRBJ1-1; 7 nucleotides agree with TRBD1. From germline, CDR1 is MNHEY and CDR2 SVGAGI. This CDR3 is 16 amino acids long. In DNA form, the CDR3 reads TGTGCCAGCAGTTACGTGACAGGGTTTTTGAGTACTGAAGTTTTCTTT. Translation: CASSYVTGFLSTEVFF.

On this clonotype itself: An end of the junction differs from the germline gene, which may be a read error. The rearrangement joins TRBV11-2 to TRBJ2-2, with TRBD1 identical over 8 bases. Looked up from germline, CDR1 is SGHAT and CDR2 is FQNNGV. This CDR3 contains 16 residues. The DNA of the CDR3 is TGTGCCAGCAGCTCCAGACAGGCATCGAACACAGGGGGGCTGTTTTTT. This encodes CASSSRQASNTGGLFF.

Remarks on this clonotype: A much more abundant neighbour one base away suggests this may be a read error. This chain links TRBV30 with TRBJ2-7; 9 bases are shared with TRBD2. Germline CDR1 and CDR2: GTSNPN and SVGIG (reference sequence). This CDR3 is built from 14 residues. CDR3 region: CAWSPGTSPYVQYF. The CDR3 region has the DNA TGTGCCTGGAGTCCCGGGACTAGCCCATACGTGCAGTACTTC. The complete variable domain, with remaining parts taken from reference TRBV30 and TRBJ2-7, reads SQTIHQWPATLVQPVGSPLSLECTVEGTSNPNLYWYRQAAGRGLQLLFYSVGIGQISSEVPQNLSASRPQDRQFILSSKKLLLSDSGFYLCAWSPGTSPYVQYFGPGTRLTVT.

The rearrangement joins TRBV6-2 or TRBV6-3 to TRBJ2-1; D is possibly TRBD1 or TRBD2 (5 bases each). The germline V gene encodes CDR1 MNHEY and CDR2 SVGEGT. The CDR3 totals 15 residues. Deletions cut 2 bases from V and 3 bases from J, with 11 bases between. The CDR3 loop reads CASSYTGTFYNEQFF. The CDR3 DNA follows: TGTGCCAGCAGTTACACTGGGACGTTCTACAATGAGCAGTTCTTC.

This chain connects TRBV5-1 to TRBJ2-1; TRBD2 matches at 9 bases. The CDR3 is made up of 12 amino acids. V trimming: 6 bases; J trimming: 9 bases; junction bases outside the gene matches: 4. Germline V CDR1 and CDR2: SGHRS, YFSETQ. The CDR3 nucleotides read TGCGCCAGCAAACCAGCGGGAGGTGAGCAGTTCTTC. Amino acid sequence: CASKPAGGEQFF.